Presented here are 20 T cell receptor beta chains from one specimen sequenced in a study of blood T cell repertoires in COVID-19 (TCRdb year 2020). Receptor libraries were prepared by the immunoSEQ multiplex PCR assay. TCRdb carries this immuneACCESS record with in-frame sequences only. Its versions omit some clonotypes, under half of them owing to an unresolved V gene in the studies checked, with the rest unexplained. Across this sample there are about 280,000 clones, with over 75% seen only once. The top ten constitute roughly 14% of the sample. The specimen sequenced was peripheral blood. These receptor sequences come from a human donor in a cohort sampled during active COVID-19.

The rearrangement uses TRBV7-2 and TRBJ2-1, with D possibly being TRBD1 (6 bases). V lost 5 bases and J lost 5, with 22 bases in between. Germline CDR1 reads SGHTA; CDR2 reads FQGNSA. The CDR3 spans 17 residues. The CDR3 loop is CASSNLRGFGTHNEQFF. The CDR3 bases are TGTGCCAGCAGCAACCTAAGGGGGTTTGGAACACACAATGAGCAGTTCTTC.

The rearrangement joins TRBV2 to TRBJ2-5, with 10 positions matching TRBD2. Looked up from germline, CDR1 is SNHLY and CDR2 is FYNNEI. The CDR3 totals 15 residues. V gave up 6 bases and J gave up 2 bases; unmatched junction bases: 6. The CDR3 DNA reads TGTGCCAGCAGCAAACATAGCGGGAGGCAAGAGACCCAGTACTTC. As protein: CASSKHSGRQETQYF.

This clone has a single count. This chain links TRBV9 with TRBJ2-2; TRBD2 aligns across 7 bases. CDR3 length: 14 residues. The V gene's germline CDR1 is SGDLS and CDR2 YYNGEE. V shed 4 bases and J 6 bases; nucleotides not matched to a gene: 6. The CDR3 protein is CASSPGTTSGELFF. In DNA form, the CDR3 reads TGTGCCAGCAGCCCGGGGACTACCTCCGGGGAGCTGTTTTTT. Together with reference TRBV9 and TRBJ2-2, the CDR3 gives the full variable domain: DSGVTQTPKHLITATGQRVTLRCSPRSGDLSVYWYQQSLDQGLQFLIQYYNGEERAKGNILERFSAQQFPDLHSELNLSSLELGDSALYFCASSPGTTSGELFFGEGSRLTVL.

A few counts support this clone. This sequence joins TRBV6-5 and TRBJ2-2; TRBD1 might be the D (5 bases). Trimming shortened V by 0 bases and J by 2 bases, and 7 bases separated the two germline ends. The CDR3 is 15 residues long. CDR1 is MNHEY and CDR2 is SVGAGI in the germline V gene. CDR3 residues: CASSYSDSNTGELFF. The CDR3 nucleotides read TGTGCCAGCAGTTACTCCGACAGTAACACCGGGGAGCTGTTTTTT.

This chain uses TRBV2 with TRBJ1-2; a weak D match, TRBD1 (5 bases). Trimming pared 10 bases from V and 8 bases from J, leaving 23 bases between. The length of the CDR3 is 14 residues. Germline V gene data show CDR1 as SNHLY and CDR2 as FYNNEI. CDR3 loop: CATSGTQGGSGYTF. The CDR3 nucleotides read TGTGCCACCTCCGGGACCCAGGGAGGGTCCGGCTACACCTTC. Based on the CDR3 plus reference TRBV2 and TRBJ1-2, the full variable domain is EPEVTQTPSHQVTQMGQEVILRCVPISNHLYFYWYRQILGQKVEFLVSFYNNEISEKSEIFDDQFSVERPDGSNFTLKIRSTKLEDSAMYFCATSGTQGGSGYTFGSGTRLTVV.

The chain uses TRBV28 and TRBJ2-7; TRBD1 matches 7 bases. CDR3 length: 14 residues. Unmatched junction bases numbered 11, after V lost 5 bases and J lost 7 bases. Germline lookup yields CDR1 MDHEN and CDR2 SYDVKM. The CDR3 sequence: CASSPHDRDGEQYF. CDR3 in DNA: TGTGCCAGCAGTCCCCACGACAGGGATGGGGAGCAGTACTTC.

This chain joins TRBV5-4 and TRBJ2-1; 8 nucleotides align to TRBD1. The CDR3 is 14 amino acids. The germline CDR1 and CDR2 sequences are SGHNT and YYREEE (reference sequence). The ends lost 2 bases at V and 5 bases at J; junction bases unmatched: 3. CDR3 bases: TGTGCCAGCAGCTTTCAGGGGGCGCACAATGAGCAGTTCTTC. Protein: CASSFQGAHNEQFF.

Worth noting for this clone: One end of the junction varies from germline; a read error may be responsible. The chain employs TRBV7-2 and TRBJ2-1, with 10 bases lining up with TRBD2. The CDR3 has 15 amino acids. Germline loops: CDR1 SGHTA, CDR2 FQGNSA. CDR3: CASSLAGAAYNEQFF. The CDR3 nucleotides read TGTGCCAGCAGCCTAGCGGGAGCGGCCTACAATGAGCAGTTCTTC.

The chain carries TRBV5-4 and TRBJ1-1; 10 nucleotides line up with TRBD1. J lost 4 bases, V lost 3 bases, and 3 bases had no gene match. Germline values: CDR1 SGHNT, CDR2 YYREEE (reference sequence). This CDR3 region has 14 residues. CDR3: CASSYRDRGTEAFF. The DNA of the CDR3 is TGTGCCAGCAGCTATAGGGACAGGGGCACTGAAGCTTTCTTT.

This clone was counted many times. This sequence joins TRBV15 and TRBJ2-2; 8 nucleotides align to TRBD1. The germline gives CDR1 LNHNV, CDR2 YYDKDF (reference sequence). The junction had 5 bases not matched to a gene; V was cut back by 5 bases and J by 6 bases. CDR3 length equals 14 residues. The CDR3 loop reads CATSREQGAGELFF. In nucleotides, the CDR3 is TGTGCCACCAGCCGGGAACAGGGGGCCGGGGAGCTGTTTTTT.

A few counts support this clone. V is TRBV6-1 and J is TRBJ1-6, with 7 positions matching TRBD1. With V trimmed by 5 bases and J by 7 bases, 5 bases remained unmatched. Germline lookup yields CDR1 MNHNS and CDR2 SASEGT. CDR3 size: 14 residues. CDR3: CASSNRGGNSPLHF. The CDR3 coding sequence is TGTGCCAGCAGTAACAGGGGTGGGAATTCACCCCTCCACTTT.

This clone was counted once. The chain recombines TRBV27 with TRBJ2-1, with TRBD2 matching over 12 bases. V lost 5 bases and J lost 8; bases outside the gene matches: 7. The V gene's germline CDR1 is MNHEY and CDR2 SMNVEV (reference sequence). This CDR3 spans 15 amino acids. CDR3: CASSPWTSGTDEQFF. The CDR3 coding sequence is TGTGCCAGCAGTCCTTGGACTAGCGGGACCGATGAGCAGTTCTTC.

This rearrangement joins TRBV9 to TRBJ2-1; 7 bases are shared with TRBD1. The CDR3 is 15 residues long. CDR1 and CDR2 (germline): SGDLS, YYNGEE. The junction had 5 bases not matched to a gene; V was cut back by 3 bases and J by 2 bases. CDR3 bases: TGTGCCAGCAGCGGCACAGGGGACCCCTACAATGAGCAGTTCTTC. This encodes CASSGTGDPYNEQFF.

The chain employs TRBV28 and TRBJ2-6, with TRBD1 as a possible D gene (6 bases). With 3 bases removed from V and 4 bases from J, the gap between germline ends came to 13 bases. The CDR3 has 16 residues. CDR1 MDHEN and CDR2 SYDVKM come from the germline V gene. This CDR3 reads CASSFLGQSGANVLTF. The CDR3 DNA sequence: TGTGCCAGCAGTTTCCTAGGACAGTCAGGGGCCAACGTCCTGACTTTC. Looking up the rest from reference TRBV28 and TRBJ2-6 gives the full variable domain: DVKVTQSSRYLVKRTGEKVFLECVQDMDHENMFWYRQDPGLGLRLIYFSYDVKMKEKGDIPEGYSVSREKKERFSLILESASTNQTSMYLCASSFLGQSGANVLTFGAGSRLTVL.

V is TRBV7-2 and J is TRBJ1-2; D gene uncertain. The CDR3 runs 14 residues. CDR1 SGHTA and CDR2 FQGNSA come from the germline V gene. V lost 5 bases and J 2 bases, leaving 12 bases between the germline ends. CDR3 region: CASSAPGLNYGYTF. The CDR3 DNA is TGTGCCAGCAGCGCCCCGGGGTTGAACTATGGCTACACCTTC.

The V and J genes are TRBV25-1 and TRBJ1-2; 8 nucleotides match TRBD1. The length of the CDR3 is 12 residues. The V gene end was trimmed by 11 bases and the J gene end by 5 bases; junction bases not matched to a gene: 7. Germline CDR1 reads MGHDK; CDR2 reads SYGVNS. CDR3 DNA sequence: TGTGCCCTGGCCAGGGGGCTGTATGGCTACACCTTC. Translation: CALARGLYGYTF.

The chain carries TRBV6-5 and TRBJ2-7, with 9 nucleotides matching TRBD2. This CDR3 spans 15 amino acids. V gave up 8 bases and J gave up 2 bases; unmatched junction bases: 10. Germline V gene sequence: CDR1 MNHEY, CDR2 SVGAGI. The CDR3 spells CASVLLAGGPYEQYF. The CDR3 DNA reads TGTGCCAGCGTCTTATTGGCGGGAGGGCCCTACGAGCAGTACTTC.

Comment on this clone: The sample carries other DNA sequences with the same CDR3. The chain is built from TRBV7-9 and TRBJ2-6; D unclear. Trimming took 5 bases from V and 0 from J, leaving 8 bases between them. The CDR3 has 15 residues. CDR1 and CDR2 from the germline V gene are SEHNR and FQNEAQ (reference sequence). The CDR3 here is CASSLLSSGANVLTF. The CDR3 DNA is TGTGCCAGCAGCCTACTGAGCTCTGGGGCCAACGTCCTGACTTTC. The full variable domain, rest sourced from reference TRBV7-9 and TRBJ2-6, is DTGVSQNPRHKITKRGQNVTFRCDPISEHNRLYWYRQTLGQGPEFLTYFQNEAQLEKSRLLSDRFSAERPKGSFSTLEIQRTEQGDSAMYLCASSLLSSGANVLTFGAGSRLTVL.

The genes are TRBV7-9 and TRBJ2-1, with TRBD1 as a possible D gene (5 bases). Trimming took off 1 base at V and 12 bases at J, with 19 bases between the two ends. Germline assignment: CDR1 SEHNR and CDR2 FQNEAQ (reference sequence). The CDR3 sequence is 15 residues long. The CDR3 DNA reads TGTGCCAGCAGCTTAGGGGCGCCAAGGGGCATAGGGCAGTTCTTC. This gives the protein CASSLGAPRGIGQFF.

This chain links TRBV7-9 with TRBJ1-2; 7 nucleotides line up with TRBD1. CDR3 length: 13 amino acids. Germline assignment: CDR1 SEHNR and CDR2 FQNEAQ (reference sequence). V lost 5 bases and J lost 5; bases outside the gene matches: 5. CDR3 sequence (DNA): TGTGCCAGCAGCCAAGAGGGGGCTTATGGCTACACCTTC. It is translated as CASSQEGAYGYTF.